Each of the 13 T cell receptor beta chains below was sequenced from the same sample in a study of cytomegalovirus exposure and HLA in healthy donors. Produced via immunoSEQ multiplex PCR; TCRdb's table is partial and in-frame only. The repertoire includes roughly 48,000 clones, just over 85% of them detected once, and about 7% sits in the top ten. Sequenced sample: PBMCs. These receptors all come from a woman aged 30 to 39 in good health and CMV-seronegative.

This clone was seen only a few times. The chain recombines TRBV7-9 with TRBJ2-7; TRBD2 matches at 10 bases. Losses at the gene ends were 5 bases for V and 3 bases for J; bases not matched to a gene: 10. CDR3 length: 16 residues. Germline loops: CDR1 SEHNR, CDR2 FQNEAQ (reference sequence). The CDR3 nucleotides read TGTGCCAGCAGCCCCACTAGCGGGGTAAAGATCTACGAGCAGTACTTC. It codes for CASSPTSGVKIYEQYF.

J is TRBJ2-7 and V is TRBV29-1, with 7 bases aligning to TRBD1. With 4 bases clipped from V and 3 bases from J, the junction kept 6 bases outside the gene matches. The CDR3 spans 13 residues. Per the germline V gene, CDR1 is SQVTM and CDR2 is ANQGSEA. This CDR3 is CSVVGTAFYEQYF. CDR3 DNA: TGCAGCGTTGTGGGGACAGCGTTCTACGAGCAGTACTTC.

The CDR3 spells CASRTDRVLHGYTF. CDR3 in DNA: TGTGCCAGTAGGACAGACAGGGTTCTCCATGGCTACACCTTC. J is TRBJ1-2 and V is TRBV19; TRBD1 matches 7 bases. Germline trimming cut 6 bases from V and 6 bases from J; bases unmatched to any gene: 10. The CDR3 has 14 residues. From germline, CDR1 is LNHDA and CDR2 SQIVND (reference sequence).

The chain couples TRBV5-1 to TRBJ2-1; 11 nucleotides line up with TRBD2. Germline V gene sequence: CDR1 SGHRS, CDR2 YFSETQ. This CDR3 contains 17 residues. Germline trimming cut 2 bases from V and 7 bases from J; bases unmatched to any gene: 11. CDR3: CASSFLGASGRINEQFF. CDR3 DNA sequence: TGCGCCAGCAGCTTCCTGGGGGCTAGCGGGAGGATAAATGAGCAGTTCTTC.

The CDR3 region has the DNA TGTGCCAGCAGCCTAGACGGAGCCGCCTACGAGCAGTACTTC. This translates into CASSLDGAAYEQYF. V usage is TRBV7-2 and J usage is TRBJ2-7; D remains ambiguous. The CDR3 consists of 14 residues. V was trimmed by 5 bases and J by 2 bases, leaving 13 bases between them. CDR1 and CDR2 from the germline V gene are SGHTA and FQGNSA.

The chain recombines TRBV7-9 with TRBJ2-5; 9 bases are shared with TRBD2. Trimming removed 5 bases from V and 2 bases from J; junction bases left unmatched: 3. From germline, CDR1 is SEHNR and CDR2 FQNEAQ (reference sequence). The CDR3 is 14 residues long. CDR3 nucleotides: TGTGCCAGCAGCGAGACTAGCGGACAAGAGACCCAGTACTTC. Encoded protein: CASSETSGQETQYF.

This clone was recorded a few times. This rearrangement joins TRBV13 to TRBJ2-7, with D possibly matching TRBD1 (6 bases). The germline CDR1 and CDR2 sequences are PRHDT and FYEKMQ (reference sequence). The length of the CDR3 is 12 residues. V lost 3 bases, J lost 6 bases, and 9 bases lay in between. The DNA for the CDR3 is TGTGCCAGCAGCTTCCCCAGGGGCGAGCAGTACTTC. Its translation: CASSFPRGEQYF. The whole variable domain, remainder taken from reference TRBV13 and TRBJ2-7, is AAGVIQSPRHLIKEKRETATLKCYPIPRHDTVYWYQQGPGQDPQFLISFYEKMQSDKGSIPDRFSAQQFSDYHSELNMSSLELGDSALYFCASSFPRGEQYFGPGTRLTVT.

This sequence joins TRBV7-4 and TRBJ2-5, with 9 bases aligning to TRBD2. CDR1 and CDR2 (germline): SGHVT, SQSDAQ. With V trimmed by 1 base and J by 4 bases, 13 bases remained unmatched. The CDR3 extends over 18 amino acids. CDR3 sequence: CASSLVFLAGTKRETQYF. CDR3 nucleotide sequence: TGTGCCAGCAGCTTAGTTTTTCTAGCGGGAACAAAGAGAGAGACCCAGTACTTC.

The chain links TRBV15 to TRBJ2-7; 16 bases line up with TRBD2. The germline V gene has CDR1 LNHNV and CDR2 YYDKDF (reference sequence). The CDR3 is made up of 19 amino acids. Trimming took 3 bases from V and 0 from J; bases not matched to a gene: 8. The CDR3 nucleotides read TGTGCCACCAGCAGGACGGGACTAGCGGGAGGGAGAAGCTCCTACGAGCAGTACTTC. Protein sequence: CATSRTGLAGGRSSYEQYF.

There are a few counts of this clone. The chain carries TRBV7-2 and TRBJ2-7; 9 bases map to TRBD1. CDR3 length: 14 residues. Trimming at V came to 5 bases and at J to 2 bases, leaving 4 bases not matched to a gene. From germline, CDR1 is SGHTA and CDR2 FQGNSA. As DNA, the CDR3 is TGTGCCAGCAGCAACCGGGACAGGGCCTACGAGCAGTACTTC. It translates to CASSNRDRAYEQYF. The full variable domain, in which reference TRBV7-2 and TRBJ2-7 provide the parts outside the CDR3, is GAGVSQSPSNKVTEKGKDVELRCDPISGHTALYWYRQSLGQGLEFLIYFQGNSAPDKSGLPSDRFSAERTGGSVSTLTIQRTQQEDSAVYLCASSNRDRAYEQYFGPGTRLTVT.

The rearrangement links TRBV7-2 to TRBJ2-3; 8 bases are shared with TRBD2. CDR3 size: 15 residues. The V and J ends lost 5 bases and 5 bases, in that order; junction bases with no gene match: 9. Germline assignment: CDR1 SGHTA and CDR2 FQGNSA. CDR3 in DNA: TGTGCCAGCAGCGTCCGGCGGGGGGCGAAAGATACGCAGTATTTT. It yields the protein CASSVRRGAKDTQYF.

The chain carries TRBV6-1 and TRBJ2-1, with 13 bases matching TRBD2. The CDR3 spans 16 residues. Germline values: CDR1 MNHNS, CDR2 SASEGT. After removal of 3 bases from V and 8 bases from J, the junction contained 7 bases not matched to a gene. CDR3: CASSDPGLAGVYEQFF. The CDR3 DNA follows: TGTGCCAGCAGTGACCCAGGACTAGCGGGAGTCTATGAGCAGTTCTTC.

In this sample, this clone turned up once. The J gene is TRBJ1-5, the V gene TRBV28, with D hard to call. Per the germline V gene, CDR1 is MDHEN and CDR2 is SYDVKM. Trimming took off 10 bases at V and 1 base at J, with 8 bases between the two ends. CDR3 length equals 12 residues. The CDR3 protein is CANSGSNQPQHF. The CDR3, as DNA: TGTGCCAACTCAGGAAGCAATCAGCCCCAGCATTTT.